This T cell receptor beta chain was observed in a study of T cells in Graves' hyperthyroidism and ophthalmopathy. Germline values: CDR1 SQVTM, CDR2 ANQGSEA. Trimming at V came to 6 bases and at J to 1 base, leaving 15 bases not matched to a gene. The CDR3 contains 17 residues. General observations from the study: Patients with ophthalmopathy were separated from those with stable hyperthyroidism by a 13 V-J model. Ophthalmopathy got predicted by the model a median approximately 6.4 months before its onset.

A few counts support this clonotype. Antigen unknown. The CDR3 regions of TCR beta were amplified from RNA transcripts. Using the HTBI primer set, a first-round RT-PCR was run on the TCR CDR3. TCRdb passed the multiplex PCR reads through MiXCR, listing each CDR3 protein once. In the table there are about 480,000 distinct CDR3 sequences, 22% of which are singletons. The clonotype comes from a woman between 65 and 79 years old with Graves' ophthalmopathy. Sequences were obtained from blood. This chain links TRBV29-1 with TRBJ2-4; 7 nucleotides align to TRBD2. The CDR3 nucleotides are TGCAGCGTCCTAGGGAGGGATCCGGCGTGGGCCAAAAACATTCAGTACTTC. Encoded protein: CSVLGRDPAWAKNIQYF.